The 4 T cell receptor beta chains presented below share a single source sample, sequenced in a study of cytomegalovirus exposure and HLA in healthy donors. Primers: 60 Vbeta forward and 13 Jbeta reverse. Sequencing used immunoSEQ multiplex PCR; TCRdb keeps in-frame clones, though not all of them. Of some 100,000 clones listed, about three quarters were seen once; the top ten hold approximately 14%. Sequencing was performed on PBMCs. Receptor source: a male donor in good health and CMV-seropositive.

CDR3 DNA sequence: TGTGCCAGAAGCTTGGAACCGGGGTGGGTGGTTAATGAAAAACTGTTTTTT. It specifies CARSLEPGWVVNEKLFF. The V call is TRBV5-3, the J call TRBJ1-4; D ambiguous. TRBV5-3 counts as an open reading frame of uncertain function. The germline V and J ends were trimmed by 0 bases and 4 bases, with 16 bases remaining between them. There are 17 residues in the CDR3.

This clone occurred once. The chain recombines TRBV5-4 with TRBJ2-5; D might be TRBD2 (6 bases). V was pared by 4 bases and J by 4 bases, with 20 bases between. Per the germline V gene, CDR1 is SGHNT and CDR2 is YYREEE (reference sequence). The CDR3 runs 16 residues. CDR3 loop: CASSGWTTQDGETQYF. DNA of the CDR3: TGTGCCAGCAGCGGGTGGACTACCCAGGACGGAGAGACCCAGTACTTC.

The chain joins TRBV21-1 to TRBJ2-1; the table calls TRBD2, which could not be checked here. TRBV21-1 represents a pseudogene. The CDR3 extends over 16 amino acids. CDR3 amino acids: CASSTWRVGVYNEQFF. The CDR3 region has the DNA TGTGCCAGCAGCACTTGGAGAGTCGGGGTCTACAATGAGCAGTTCTTC.

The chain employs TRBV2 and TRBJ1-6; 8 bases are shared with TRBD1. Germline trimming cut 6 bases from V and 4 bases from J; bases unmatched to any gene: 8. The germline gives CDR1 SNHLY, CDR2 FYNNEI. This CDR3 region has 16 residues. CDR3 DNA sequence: TGTGCCAGCAGCCCCCGGGACAGGAGTTATAATTCACCCCTCCACTTT. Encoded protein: CASSPRDRSYNSPLHF.